The 5 T cell receptor beta chains below come from one sample, sequenced in a study of shared clonotypes between healthy human individuals. Sequenced by immunoSEQ multiplex PCR; TCRdb stores in-frame clones only, minus some. This sample has over a million clones, with approximately 98.5% found just once. Material for sequencing was naive CD4+ T cells sorted from blood. Subset meaning: CD45RA+ positively selected. All receptors come from a man aged 25 to 40 in good health.

The chain couples TRBV2 to TRBJ2-7; D perhaps matches TRBD2 (6 bases). V lost 5 bases, J lost 5 bases, and 13 bases lay in between. The germline V gene has CDR1 SNHLY and CDR2 FYNNEI. The CDR3 runs to 13 residues. The chain's CDR3 is CASSTTRPDEQYF. CDR3 sequence (DNA): TGTGCCAGCAGTACGACTAGGCCCGACGAGCAGTACTTC.

The chain employs TRBV5-1 and TRBJ2-5; 9 bases agree with TRBD1. CDR3 length: 13 amino acids. Unmatched junction bases numbered 5, after V lost 7 bases and J lost 4 bases. Germline V lookup: CDR1 SGHRS, CDR2 YFSETQ. The CDR3 DNA reads as TGCGCCAGCGACAGGGGGGGCGGAGAGACCCAGTACTTC. It yields the protein CASDRGGGETQYF.

The chain carries TRBV5-1 and TRBJ2-1, with D unclear. The CDR3 covers 12 residues. V lost 0 bases and J 6 bases, leaving 4 bases between the germline ends. Germline-derived CDR1 and CDR2 are SGHRS and YFSETQ. This chain's CDR3 is CASSLGANEQFF. In DNA form, the CDR3 reads TGCGCCAGCAGCTTGGGAGCCAATGAGCAGTTCTTC.

J is TRBJ2-4 and V is TRBV18; D assignment may be TRBD1 or TRBD2 (5 bases each). CDR1 is KGHSH and CDR2 is LQKENI in the germline V gene. This CDR3 is built from 17 residues. Trimming took off 2 bases at V and 0 bases at J, with 14 bases between the two ends. The CDR3 DNA is TGTGCCAGCTCACCAGACGGGACCCGAGGAGCCAAAAACATTCAGTACTTC. Translation gives CASSPDGTRGAKNIQYF.

V gene TRBV7-2 combines with J gene TRBJ2-1; 9 bases agree with TRBD2. Trimming at V came to 7 bases and at J to 7 bases, leaving 11 bases not matched to a gene. The germline CDR1 and CDR2 sequences are SGHTA and FQGNSA. The CDR3 covers 15 residues. CDR3 in amino acids: CASTQGASGINEQFF. CDR3 sequence (DNA): TGTGCCAGCACTCAGGGAGCTAGCGGGATTAATGAGCAGTTCTTC.